The 22 T cell receptor beta chains listed next were all sequenced from one sample in a study of T cell repertoires in cytomegalovirus infection. TCRdb reprocessed the reads via MiXCR and lists one record per CDR3 protein. The repertoire has about 230,000 distinct CDR3 sequences, approximately 6.7% of them found once; the top ten carry around 6.9%. Specimen: PBMCs. The receptors here all came from a human donor in good health (CMV status not recorded). Some clones in this sample may be carry-over from other donors' samples.

This clonotype occurred many times. V is TRBV7-2 and J is TRBJ2-1; D not resolved. The CDR3 is made up of 15 amino acids. Looked up from germline, CDR1 is SGHTA and CDR2 is FQGNSA. The ends were cut back, 4 bases at V and 5 bases at J, with 15 bases in the middle. CDR3 sequence: CASSSQRLFNNEQFF. The DNA of the CDR3 is TGTGCCAGCAGCTCCCAGAGGTTGTTCAACAATGAGCAGTTCTTC.

This clonotype has a count of ten or more. At one of its ends the junction is not consistent with the germline gene, which may arise from a read error. This chain joins TRBV28 and TRBJ1-1; D might be TRBD1 (5 bases). The CDR3 sequence is 14 residues long. The germline V gene encodes CDR1 MDHEN and CDR2 SYDVKM. CDR3 DNA sequence: TGTGCCAGCAGTTTAAGCTCCGGACCACGGATGGGGGTCTTT. Protein sequence: CASSLSSGPRMGVF.

The table lists this clonotype with a few counts. This chain links TRBV7-3 with TRBJ1-1; the match to TRBD1 covers 7 bases. J gave up 1 base and V 5 bases, and 7 bases lay outside the gene matches. The CDR3 length is 15 residues. Germline V lookup: CDR1 SGHTA, CDR2 FQGTGA. CDR3 amino acids: CASSLAGTANTEAFF. Here the CDR3 DNA reads TGTGCCAGCAGCCTCGCAGGGACAGCGAACACTGAAGCTTTCTTT.

This clonotype was seen repeatedly, ten times or more. In nucleotides, the CDR3 is TGCAGTGCCCAAGAGGGACCTATGAACACTGAAGCTTTCTTT. Its translation is CSAQEGPMNTEAFF. The rearrangement joins TRBV20-1 to TRBJ1-1, with D tentatively TRBD1 (5 bases). V dropped 6 bases and J dropped 0 bases, with 14 bases sitting between them. The germline gives CDR1 DFQATT, CDR2 SNEGSKA (reference sequence). This CDR3 has 14 residues.

This clonotype has ten or more counts. The chain combines TRBV2 with TRBJ2-5, with 7 bases fitting TRBD1. Germline loops: CDR1 SNHLY, CDR2 FYNNEI. The ends lost 4 bases at V and 0 bases at J; junction bases unmatched: 5. This CDR3 comprises 15 residues. CDR3 amino acids: CASSGSGTDQETQYF. CDR3 bases: TGTGCCAGCAGTGGTTCCGGGACAGACCAAGAGACCCAGTACTTC.

This clonotype has a count of ten or more. This chain connects TRBV27 to TRBJ2-7, with TRBD1 identical over 9 bases. In germline, CDR1 is MNHEY, CDR2 SMNVEV (reference sequence). The CDR3 contains 13 residues. V was pared by 5 bases and J by 5 bases, with 4 bases of the junction left unmatched. CDR3: CASSMTGGHEQYF. The CDR3 nucleotides read TGTGCCAGCAGTATGACAGGGGGTCACGAGCAGTACTTC.

This clonotype has at least ten counts. The chain is built from TRBV7-2 and TRBJ2-2, with D perhaps TRBD2 (6 bases). With 10 bases removed from V and 1 base from J, the gap between germline ends came to 16 bases. The CDR3 totals 15 residues. CDR1 and CDR2 (germline): SGHTA, FQGNSA. CDR3 amino acids: CAIWWAGLNTGELFF. For the CDR3, the DNA is TGTGCCATCTGGTGGGCGGGGTTGAACACCGGGGAGCTGTTTTTT.

V usage is TRBV12-3 or TRBV12-4 and J usage is TRBJ1-1, with a tentative D call TRBD1 (5 bases). The CDR3 totals 12 residues. Trimming left V 6 bases short and J 3 bases short, with 8 bases between. CDR3 sequence: CASRQEDTEAFF. The CDR3 coding sequence is TGTGCCAGCAGACAGGAGGACACTGAAGCTTTCTTT.

This clonotype has ten or more counts. The chain uses TRBV29-1 and TRBJ1-1, with D unresolved. The CDR3 runs 11 residues. Germline V gene sequence: CDR1 SQVTM, CDR2 ANQGSEA. V lost 4 bases, J lost 5 bases, and 8 bases lay in between. The CDR3 sequence is CSVGSRTEAFF. For the CDR3, the DNA is TGCAGCGTTGGAAGCCGTACTGAAGCTTTCTTT.

This clonotype was counted between two and nine times. The chain carries TRBV29-1 and TRBJ2-5; 7 bases map to TRBD2. CDR1 is SQVTM, CDR2 ANQGSEA, per germline. The CDR3 spans 13 residues. The J segment lost 3 bases and the V segment lost 7 bases, leaving 8 bases of the junction unmatched. Written as DNA, the CDR3 is TGCAGCGGTACCAAGCGGGGCAAAGAGACCCAGTACTTC. This encodes CSGTKRGKETQYF.

Many counts were recorded for this clonotype. The rearrangement links TRBV7-2 to TRBJ1-6; D gene unclear. The CDR3 is made up of 15 amino acids. V was trimmed by 1 base and J by 10 bases, leaving 14 bases between them. Per the germline V gene, CDR1 is SGHTA and CDR2 is FQGNSA. Written as DNA, the CDR3 is TGTGCCAGCAGCTTAGATGTCCCGGGAAGGTCACCCCTCCACTTT. This encodes CASSLDVPGRSPLHF.

This clonotype has just a few counts. J is TRBJ2-7 and V is TRBV20-1; D not certain. Trimming removed 7 bases from V and 0 bases from J, with 16 bases in between. Germline CDR1 DFQATT, CDR2 SNEGSKA (reference sequence). CDR3 length: 14 amino acids. The CDR3 loop is CSVQDGFSSYEQYF. The CDR3 region has the DNA TGCAGTGTTCAGGACGGCTTTAGCTCCTACGAGCAGTACTTC.

The chain combines TRBV29-1 with TRBJ2-4; D might be TRBD1 or TRBD2, each matching 5 bases. The V end lost 4 bases, the J end lost 5 bases, and 9 bases lay between the germline ends. The CDR3 length is 12 residues. CDR1 and CDR2 from the germline V gene are SQVTM and ANQGSEA. Here the CDR3 reads CSVARDQNIQYF. The CDR3 DNA reads TGCAGCGTTGCCAGGGACCAAAACATTCAGTACTTC.

In this sample, this clonotype turned up many times. This chain links TRBV20-1 with TRBJ2-1; TRBD1 matches 10 bases. Per the germline V gene, CDR1 is DFQATT and CDR2 is SNEGSKA (reference sequence). V was pared by 4 bases and J by 6 bases, with 3 bases of the junction left unmatched. The CDR3 contains 13 residues. CDR3 loop: CSAIWTGGNEQFF. As DNA, the CDR3 is TGCAGTGCTATATGGACAGGGGGCAATGAGCAGTTCTTC.

The chain has TRBV11-2 and TRBJ1-4, with TRBD1 as a possible D gene (5 bases). This CDR3 comprises 15 residues. The V end lost 5 bases, the J end lost 6 bases, and 16 bases lay between the germline ends. Germline V gene lookup returns CDR1 SGHAT and CDR2 FQNNGV. The CDR3 spells CASSPMPGPHEKLFF. Written as DNA, the CDR3 is TGTGCCAGCAGCCCCATGCCGGGACCTCATGAAAAACTGTTTTTT.

Concerning this clonotype: This could be a read error, since a much larger clone is one nucleotide away. The chain uses TRBV20-1 and TRBJ1-2; D call uncertain. The CDR3 has 16 residues. Germline loops: CDR1 DFQATT, CDR2 SNEGSKA (reference sequence). The V end lost 7 bases, the J end lost 5 bases, and 26 bases lay between the germline ends. CDR3 nucleotides: TGCAGTGTTAAGGAGGCCGGTGGCCACCCCCGGTATGGCTACACCTTC. Its protein product is CSVKEAGGHPRYGYTF.

This clonotype was observed many times. This rearrangement joins TRBV5-1 to TRBJ2-1; the D gene could be TRBD1 or TRBD2 (7 bases each). CDR1 and CDR2 from the germline V gene are SGHRS and YFSETQ. The CDR3 is 13 amino acids. The V and J ends lost 4 bases and 7 bases respectively, with 12 bases between them. CDR3 loop: CASSPQGGNEQFF. CDR3 sequence (DNA): TGCGCCAGCAGCCCCCAGGGGGGGAATGAGCAGTTCTTC.

This clonotype showed up many times. The rearrangement joins TRBV15 to TRBJ2-1; 8 nucleotides line up with TRBD1. V lost 3 bases to trimming and J lost 8 bases; unmatched junction nucleotides: 9. In germline, CDR1 is LNHNV, CDR2 YYDKDF (reference sequence). The CDR3 covers 15 residues. CDR3 coding DNA: TGTGCCACCAGCAGGGCAGGGGGCGGTGTCCATGAGCAGTTCTTC. It encodes CATSRAGGGVHEQFF.

This clonotype was picked up many times. This chain uses TRBV7-9 with TRBJ2-1; the D gene is possibly TRBD1 (5 bases). CDR3 length: 14 amino acids. V gave up 4 bases and J gave up 2 bases, with 9 bases separating them. Per germline, CDR1 SEHNR and CDR2 FQNEAQ (reference sequence). This chain's CDR3 is CASSSTTAYNEQFF. CDR3 DNA sequence: TGTGCCAGCAGCTCCACGACAGCCTACAATGAGCAGTTCTTC.

This clonotype was observed at least ten times. The V gene is TRBV6-5, the J gene TRBJ2-2; perhaps D is TRBD1 or TRBD2 (7 bases each). Trimming took off 6 bases at V and 5 bases at J, with 16 bases between the two ends. CDR3 size: 15 residues. CDR1 MNHEY and CDR2 SVGAGI come from the germline V gene. CDR3 protein: CASREDRRGTGELFF. In DNA form, the CDR3 reads TGTGCCAGCAGGGAGGACAGGCGGGGGACCGGGGAGCTGTTTTTT.

The sample holds many counts of this clonotype. This chain joins TRBV7-2 and TRBJ1-5; possibly TRBD1 for D (5 bases). V was pared by 2 bases and J by 0 bases, with 14 bases between. Germline loops: CDR1 SGHTA, CDR2 FQGNSA. This CDR3 has 17 amino acids. In DNA form, the CDR3 reads TGTGCCAGCAGCTTAACGGCGGGGCCATATAGCAATCAGCCCCAGCATTTT. It specifies CASSLTAGPYSNQPQHF. The full variable domain, rest sourced from reference TRBV7-2 and TRBJ1-5, is GAGVSQSPSNKVTEKGKDVELRCDPISGHTALYWYRQSLGQGLEFLIYFQGNSAPDKSGLPSDRFSAERTGGSVSTLTIQRTQQEDSAVYLCASSLTAGPYSNQPQHFGDGTRLSIL.

The rearrangement joins TRBV2 to TRBJ2-1; D is possibly TRBD1 or TRBD2 (5 bases each). The CDR3 runs to 13 residues. V was clipped by 7 bases and J by 9 bases, with 16 bases between them. Germline assignment: CDR1 SNHLY and CDR2 FYNNEI. The CDR3 is CASKLGVSVEQFF. The CDR3 bases are TGTGCCAGCAAATTGGGGGTAAGCGTTGAGCAGTTCTTC.